The 7 T cell receptor beta chains presented below share a single source sample, sequenced in a study of blood T cell repertoires in COVID-19 (TCRdb year 2020). Receptors were amplified or captured by the immunoSEQ multiplex PCR assay. TCRdb re-hosts the immuneACCESS table, in-frame sequences only. Its copies lack some clones; in the studies checked, an unresolved V gene accounts for under half of them, and the cause for the rest is not known. This sample has roughly 260,000 clones in its table, and 88% of those were observed once. Approximately 4% of the sample is taken by the ten largest. Sequencing was performed on peripheral blood. The receptors derive from a man in his 60s who had recovered from COVID-19.

The V gene is TRBV29-1, the J gene TRBJ1-3; D may be TRBD1 (6 bases). The germline V and J ends were trimmed by 7 bases and 2 bases, with 12 bases remaining between them. Per the germline V gene, CDR1 is SQVTM and CDR2 is ANQGSEA. The CDR3 covers 13 residues. The DNA of the CDR3 is TGCAGCGCAAGAAGGGGGACTGGAAACACCATATATTTT. Its translation is CSARRGTGNTIYF. The variable domain in full, completed from reference TRBV29-1 and TRBJ1-3, reads SAVISQKPSRDICQRGTSLTIQCQVDSQVTMMFWYRQQPGQSLTLIATANQGSEATYESGFVIDKFPISRPNLTFSTLTVSNMSPEDSSIYLCSARRGTGNTIYFGEGSWLTVV.

The V call is TRBV24-1, the J call TRBJ1-6; no clear D. The CDR3 covers 13 residues. V lost 6 bases and J 7 bases, leaving 9 bases between the germline ends. Germline V gene data show CDR1 as KGHDR and CDR2 as SFDVKD. The CDR3 reads CATSPGRNSPLHF. CDR3 in DNA: TGTGCCACCAGTCCTGGCAGAAATTCACCCCTCCACTTT.

The chain recombines TRBV12-5 with TRBJ2-7, with TRBD1 matching 8 bases. Germline CDR1 and CDR2: LGHNT and FRNRAP. V lost 6 bases to trimming and J lost 3 bases; unmatched junction nucleotides: 10. The CDR3 consists of 15 residues. CDR3 amino acids: CASGRSGTGGYEQYF. DNA for the CDR3: TGTGCTAGTGGGAGGTCAGGGACAGGAGGCTACGAGCAGTACTTC.

This chain joins TRBV7-9 and TRBJ2-5, with 8 positions matching TRBD1. This CDR3 spans 15 amino acids. Losses at the gene ends were 5 bases for V and 5 bases for J; bases not matched to a gene: 10. Germline-derived CDR1 and CDR2 are SEHNR and FQNEAQ (reference sequence). The CDR3 reads CASSRRQGSRETQYF. DNA for the CDR3: TGTGCCAGCAGCCGAAGACAGGGGTCCAGGGAGACCCAGTACTTC.

CDR3 sequence (DNA): TGTGCCAGCAGCTTGGAACTAGCGGGAGCGAACACCGGGGAGCTGTTTTTT. This codes for CASSLELAGANTGELFF. The chain recombines TRBV5-4 with TRBJ2-2, with 11 bases that match TRBD2. Germline V gene sequence: CDR1 SGHNT, CDR2 YYREEE (reference sequence). The CDR3 is 17 amino acids. V lost 0 bases and J lost 0; bases outside the gene matches: 1.

The chain joins TRBV7-9 to TRBJ1-2; 7 bases match TRBD1. Looked up from germline, CDR1 is SEHNR and CDR2 is FQNEAQ (reference sequence). With V trimmed by 5 bases and J by 8 bases, 14 bases remained unmatched. CDR3 size: 15 residues. CDR3 amino acids: CASSLMGQLLGGYTF. The CDR3 nucleotides are TGTGCCAGCAGCCTAATGGGACAGCTCCTGGGGGGCTACACCTTC.

The chain is built from TRBV6-7 and TRBJ1-2; 11 nucleotides align to TRBD1. TRBV6-7 is an ORF, with its function uncertain. The CDR3 spans 17 residues. V lost 5 bases and J lost 0; bases outside the gene matches: 8. Here the CDR3 DNA reads TGTGCCAGCAGTAACCGGGACAGGGGGATCGCTAACTATGGCTACACCTTC. It is translated as CASSNRDRGIANYGYTF.